This TCR beta chain came from a study of cytomegalovirus exposure and HLA in healthy donors. CDR3 length: 14 residues. After removal of 4 bases from V and 8 bases from J, the junction contained 10 bases not matched to a gene. The germline V gene has CDR1 MDHEN and CDR2 SYDVKM. The PCR used 60 Vbeta and 13 Jbeta primers. Clones were read by immunoSEQ multiplex PCR, and TCRdb kept only the in-frame ones, dropping some. The sample shows roughly 190,000 clones, around 80% of them seen only once. Study observations and caveats: The classifier, whose performance was assessed in both the original and validation cohorts, reportedly diagnosed cytomegalovirus status with high specificity and sensitivity. Later analysis identified several of the most significant clusters that appeared linked to common viral pathogens. Listed as cytomegalovirus-associated were about 160 TCR beta chains. TCR beta sequences reportedly predicted most subjects' HLA-A and HLA-B alleles accurately.

Regarding this clone: Its antigen remains unknown.

The chain is built from TRBV28 and TRBJ1-2, with TRBD1 matching 7 bases. This clonotype originated in a woman aged 18-30 years in good health and CMV-seronegative. Material: PBMCs. For the CDR3, the DNA is TGTGCCAGCAGTTCCCTCCCGACAGGGCAAGGCTACACCTTC. It specifies CASSSLPTGQGYTF.